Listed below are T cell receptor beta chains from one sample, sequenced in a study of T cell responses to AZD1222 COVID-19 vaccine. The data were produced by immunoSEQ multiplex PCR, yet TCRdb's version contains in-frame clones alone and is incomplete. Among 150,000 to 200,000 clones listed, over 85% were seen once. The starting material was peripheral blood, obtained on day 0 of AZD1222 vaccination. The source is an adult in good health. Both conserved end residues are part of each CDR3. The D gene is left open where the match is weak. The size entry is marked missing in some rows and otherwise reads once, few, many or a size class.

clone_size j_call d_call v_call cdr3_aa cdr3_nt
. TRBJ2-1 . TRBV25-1 CASSDSVWGLFF TGTGCCAGCAGTGACAGCGTTTGGGGGCTGTTCTTC
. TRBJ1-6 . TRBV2 CASSESGAGNSPLHF TGTGCCAGCAGTGAATCGGGAGCGGGTAATTCACCCCTCCACTTT
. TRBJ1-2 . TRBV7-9 CASSLGPTNNYGYTF TGTGCCAGCAGCTTAGGGCCGACTAATAACTATGGCTACACCTTC
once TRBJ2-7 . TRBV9 CASSGTGGLQYF TGTGCCAGCAGCGGGACAGGAGGGTTGCAGTACTTC
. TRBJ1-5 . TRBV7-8 CASSLVRDLNQPQHF TGTGCCAGCAGCTTAGTCAGGGACCTCAATCAGCCCCAGCATTTT
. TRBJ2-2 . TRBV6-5 CASTSGTHYTGELFF TGTGCCAGCACTTCCGGGACGCACTACACCGGGGAGCTGTTTTTT
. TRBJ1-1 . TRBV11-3 CASSLRHANTEAFF TGTGCCAGCAGCCTACGACACGCGAACACTGAAGCTTTCTTT
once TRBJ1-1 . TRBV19 CASSKWAGAGTEAFF TGTGCCAGTAGTAAATGGGCAGGGGCTGGCACTGAAGCTTTCTTT
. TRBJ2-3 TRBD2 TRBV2 CASSVTSKRGSTDTQYF TGTGCCAGCAGTGTCACCAGCAAGCGGGGGTCCACAGATACGCAGTATTTT
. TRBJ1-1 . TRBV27 CASSLSVGATEAFF TGTGCCAGCAGTTTATCGGTCGGAGCTACTGAAGCTTTCTTT
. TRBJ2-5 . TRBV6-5 CASSSRGGAETQYF TGTGCCAGCAGTTCCAGGGGAGGTGCGGAGACCCAGTACTTC
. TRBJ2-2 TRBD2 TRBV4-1 CASSRPSGGVAGELFF TGCGCCAGCAGCCGCCCTAGCGGGGGGGTTGCCGGGGAGCTGTTTTTT
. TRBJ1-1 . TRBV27 CATRQVPNTEAFF TGTGCCACCAGACAGGTCCCGAACACTGAAGCTTTCTTT
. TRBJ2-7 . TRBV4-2 CASSQEKSAYEQYF TGTGCCAGCAGCCAAGAGAAATCAGCATACGAGCAGTACTTC
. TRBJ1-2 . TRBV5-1 CASSFSSGAGYGYTF TGCGCCAGCAGCTTTTCTTCGGGGGCTGGCTATGGCTACACCTTC
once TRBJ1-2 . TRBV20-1 CSAWGDYGYTF TGCAGTGCGTGGGGGGACTATGGCTACACCTTC
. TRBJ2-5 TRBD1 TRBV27 CASSWTGFLETQYF TGTGCCAGCAGTTGGACAGGGTTTCTTGAGACCCAGTACTTC
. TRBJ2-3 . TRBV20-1 CSARNSDTQYF TGCAGTGCTAGGAATTCAGATACGCAGTATTTT
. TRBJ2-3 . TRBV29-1 CSVDPRTSTDTQYF TGCAGCGTTGACCCCCGCACTAGCACAGATACGCAGTATTTT
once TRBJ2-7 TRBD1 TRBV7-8 CASSLGQPYEQYF TGTGCCAGCAGCCTGGGACAGCCCTACGAGCAGTACTTC
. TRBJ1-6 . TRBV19 CASSTSGAYNSPLHF TGTGCCAGTAGTACCTCTGGGGCCTATAATTCACCCCTCCACTTT
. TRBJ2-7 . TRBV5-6 CASSLGATHEQYF TGTGCCAGCAGCTTAGGGGCTACCCACGAGCAGTACTTC
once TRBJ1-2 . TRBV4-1 CASSQERLSGVHLDGYTF TGCGCCAGCAGCCAAGAAAGGCTCTCGGGGGTTCATTTGGATGGCTACACCTTC
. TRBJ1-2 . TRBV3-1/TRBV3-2 CASSPTSSAGYGYTF TGTGCCAGCAGCCCTACGTCATCAGCGGGGTATGGCTACACCTTC
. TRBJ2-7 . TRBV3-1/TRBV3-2 CASSQRVSTTYEQYF TGTGCCAGCAGCCAAAGAGTGTCTACGACCTACGAGCAGTACTTC
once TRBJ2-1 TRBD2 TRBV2 CASSEFLAADNEQFF TGTGCCAGCAGTGAATTCCTAGCGGCGGACAATGAGCAGTTCTTC
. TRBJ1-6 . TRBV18 CASSPMAGVNSPLHF TGTGCCAGCTCGCCCATGGCAGGCGTCAATTCACCCCTCCACTTT
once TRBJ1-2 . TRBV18 CASSPRQDTPYGYTF TGTGCCAGCTCACCTAGACAGGATACCCCTTATGGCTACACCTTC
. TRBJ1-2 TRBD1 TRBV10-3 CAIGGRDIYGYTF TGTGCCATAGGGGGCAGGGATATCTATGGCTACACCTTC
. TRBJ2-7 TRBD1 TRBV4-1 CASSQNRGLSYEQYF TGCGCCAGCAGCCAAAACAGGGGGCTATCCTACGAGCAGTACTTC
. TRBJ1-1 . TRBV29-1 CSVATTEAFF TGCAGCGTTGCAACAACTGAAGCTTTCTTT
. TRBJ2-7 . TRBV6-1 CASSESGDSGYEQYF TGTGCCAGCAGTGAGTCTGGAGATAGCGGATACGAGCAGTACTTC
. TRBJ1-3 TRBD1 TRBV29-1 CSVSQGSGNTIYF TGCAGCGTTTCACAGGGGTCTGGAAACACCATATATTTT
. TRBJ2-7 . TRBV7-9 CASSSLPLEQYF TGTGCCAGCAGCTCCTTGCCCCTCGAGCAGTACTTC
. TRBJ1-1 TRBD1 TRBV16 CASSHSTGGPMNTEAFF TGTGCCAGCAGCCATTCGACAGGGGGGCCGATGAACACTGAAGCTTTCTTT
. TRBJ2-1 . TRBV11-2 CAIAPSTWGYNEQFF TGTGCCATCGCTCCTTCTACATGGGGCTACAATGAGCAGTTCTTC
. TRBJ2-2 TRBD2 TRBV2 CASSEGLLAGNGELFF TGTGCCAGCAGTGAAGGCCTGTTAGCGGGTAACGGGGAGCTGTTTTTT
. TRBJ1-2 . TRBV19 CASSIGGVDYGYTF TGTGCCAGTAGTATAGGAGGGGTGGACTATGGCTACACCTTC
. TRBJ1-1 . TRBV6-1 CASSEGYGPLGTEAFF TGTGCCAGCAGTGAAGGGTACGGACCGCTAGGCACTGAAGCTTTCTTT
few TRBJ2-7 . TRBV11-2 CASSLTTDYEQYF TGTGCCAGCAGCTTAACCACGGACTACGAGCAGTACTTC
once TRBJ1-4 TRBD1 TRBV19 CASSAAAGTAYEKLFF TGTGCCAGTAGTGCCGCCGCCGGGACAGCGTATGAAAAACTGTTTTTT
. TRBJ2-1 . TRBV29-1 CSVAVVALSSYNEQFF TGCAGCGTTGCAGTGGTAGCCCTGAGCTCCTACAATGAGCAGTTCTTC
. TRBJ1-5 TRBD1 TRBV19 CASLSPADRINQPQHF TGTGCCAGTTTAAGCCCCGCGGACAGGATTAATCAGCCCCAGCATTTT
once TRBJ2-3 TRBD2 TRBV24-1 CATSSSGTTQYF TGTGCCACCAGTAGTAGCGGGACTACGCAGTATTTT
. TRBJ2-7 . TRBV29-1 CSVSTLLSYEQYF TGCAGCGTGTCTACACTGCTCTCCTACGAGCAGTACTTC
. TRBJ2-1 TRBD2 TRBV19 CASRWGAGVEEQFF TGTGCCAGTAGATGGGGAGCGGGAGTGGAGGAGCAGTTCTTC
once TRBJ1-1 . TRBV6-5 CASESRGNTEAFF TGTGCCAGCGAGAGCAGGGGGAACACTGAAGCTTTCTTT
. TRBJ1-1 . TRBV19 CASSRGSSNTEAFF TGTGCCAGTAGCCGGGGTTCTTCGAACACTGAAGCTTTCTTT
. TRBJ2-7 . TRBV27 CASSTRLSYEQYF TGTGCCAGCAGTACCCGATTGTCCTACGAGCAGTACTTC
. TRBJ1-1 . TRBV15 CATSRNSLMGTEAFF TGTGCCACCAGCAGAAATTCTCTAATGGGGACTGAAGCTTTCTTT
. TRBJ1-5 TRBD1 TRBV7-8 CASSLQGARSNQPQHF TGTGCCAGCAGCTTACAGGGGGCGCGGAGCAATCAGCCCCAGCATTTT
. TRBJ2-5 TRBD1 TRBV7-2 CASSPGQGQETQYF TGTGCCAGCAGCCCAGGACAGGGTCAAGAGACCCAGTACTTC
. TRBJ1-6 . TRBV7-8 CASSLEATLNSPLHF TGTGCCAGCAGCTTAGAAGCTACCTTGAATTCACCCCTCCACTTT
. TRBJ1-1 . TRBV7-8 CASSSSTVAAGSHRAFF TGTGCCAGCAGCTCCTCAACCGTGGCAGCGGGATCACATAGGGCTTTCTTT